This record looks at one T cell receptor beta chain sequence and its context. This clonotype was counted between two and nine times. No antigen is known for it. No qualities accompany the bases; no much larger clone lies one base away. The CDR3 spans 17 residues, from the cysteine through the phenylalanine. The entry retains the CDR3 DNA only, 51 bases that are in frame from base 1. V is clipped by 6 bases and J by 6 bases, and the sequence between their germline boundaries is 24 bases long. TCR beta CDR3 regions were amplified from RNA transcripts. A first-round RT-PCR of the TCR CDR3 used the HTBI primer set with the Qiagen OneStep RT-PCR kit. Libraries were constructed in a second round of multiplex PCR, after which size selection and purification were performed. The libraries were sequenced on an Illumina HiSeq2000 using paired-end 100 bp reads. Per the original workflow: SOAPnuke was used to process the raw data, with reads discarded if the reads contained adapters or uncalled bases, had a mean Phred below 15, or lacked an exact constant-primer or identifier match. COPE v1.2.5 was used to merge the high-quality paired reads, and each unique nucleotide sequence was defined as a clonotype. Clonotypes were aligned to IMGT TRBV, TRBD and TRBJ reference segments using MiTCR v1.1. Analysis was restricted to V-J combinations with a frequency above 0.0001, which covered about 99% of repertoires. The TCS score was defined as F50 (clonal expansion) divided by E x V (chaos), with BLOSUM62-based TCRdist calculated between CDR3 peptides within each V-J. Welch's t-statistics and random forest reduced just over 500 V-J features to about 12, which were used in a naive Bayes classifier (R e1071). TCRdb itself trimmed the public reads at Q25 with fastp, ran MiXCR and retained productive beta chains. One record per CDR3 amino acid sequence lists the most common genes and DNA. The V and J calls here are based on TCRdb, not the publication. This sample is represented by some 530,000 distinct CDR3 sequences; under 25% of them were singletons. The top ten constitute 45% to 50% of the sample.

Ophthalmopathy patients had moderately to severely active disease, Clinical Activity Score of at least 3, NOSPECS grade of at least 4, and duration under 3 months. Exclusion was applied to patients with uncontrolled infections, other autoimmune diseases, pregnancy or lactation. Diagnoses were established on the basis of clinical symptoms, serum thyroxine and TRAb, thyroid ultrasound, and orbital computed tomography. Ficoll-Paque density gradient centrifugation was used to isolate PBMCs from 9.5 to 10 ml of fresh peripheral blood. Trizol reagent was used to extract total RNA, and RNA quality was then checked on an Agilent 2100 Bioanalyzer. This sample stems from a study of T cells in Graves' hyperthyroidism and ophthalmopathy (dated by TCRdb to between 2018 and 2021). The study in broad terms: Peripheral blood samples were taken at the time of initial diagnosis, prior to any treatment. The paper describes TCR Vbeta CDR3 sequencing of about 140 peripheral blood samples, made up of 43 ophthalmopathy patients, around 78 hyperthyroidism patients and around 17 progressor patients. Thyroid tissue and blood T-cell repertoires from six Graves' hyperthyroidism patients were also compared in the study. Following sampling, methimazole starting at 30 mg daily was given to hyperthyroidism patients, and high-dose intravenous methylprednisolone was given to ophthalmopathy patients. To identify TCR V-J signatures that set the groups apart, the researchers used a discovery cohort of about a hundred patients, made up of about 44 with Graves' ophthalmopathy and some 58 with stable Graves' hyperthyroidism. The roughly 100 discovery patients were randomly split 7:3 into training and test sets. Whether ophthalmopathy could be predicted prospectively was tested in an independent validation cohort made up of about 18 hyperthyroidism patients plus 17 patients who later progressed to ophthalmopathy. Here is what the overall study found, with its caveats: No statistical method was used to set the sample size in advance, and investigators knew the group allocation. In validation, the model predicted progression to ophthalmopathy a median of approximately 6.6 months before onset, with roughly 70% sensitivity and roughly 73% specificity. Blood samples also contained most of the expanded thyroid clonotypes (frequency above 0.001), which suggests that blood repertoires may reflect thyroid immune responses. Ophthalmopathy was separated from stable hyperthyroidism by a 13 V-J signature model, with over 85% sensitivity and roughly 81% specificity obtained in cross-validation and 80%/75% obtained in testing.

Material: blood. The TCR originated in a woman aged 70-85 years with Graves' ophthalmopathy. The rearrangement joined TRBV12-3 or TRBV12-4 to TRBJ1-5, and possibly TRBD1, on 5 matching bases. CDR3 reads: CASSPGRDGHRGQPQHF. Read as DNA, the sequence is TGTGCCAGCAGCCCGGGCAGGGATGGTCATCGGGGTCAGCCCCAGCATTTT.